This T cell receptor beta chain was documented in a study of neurological immune-mediated disorders. Whole-study results and caveats: HTLV-1-associated myelopathy had the most TCR clonal expansion, whereas multiple sclerosis had the least (lower than in healthy controls).

Germline V gives CDR1 SGHVS, CDR2 FNYEAQ. V lost 1 base, J lost 8 bases, and 6 bases lay in between. This CDR3 has 12 residues. In the case of this clonotype: The antigen remains undetermined.

TCRdb redid the calling of the 5' RACE reads with MiXCR, one entry per CDR3 protein. The repertoire includes 25,000 to 35,000 distinct CDR3 sequences, just over 4% of them detected once, and 20% to 25% sits in the top ten. This chain links TRBV7-6 with TRBJ2-1; D is uncertain. The TCR originated in a woman in her thirties or forties in good health. The source material was CD4+ T cells from blood. The DNA for the CDR3 is TGTGCCAGCAGCTTAGGCGCGTATGAGCAGTTCTTC. Protein product: CASSLGAYEQFF.